This record covers a single T cell receptor beta chain. Its antigen is not identified. The data are from a study of shared clonotypes between healthy human individuals. Study outcomes and limitations: Depth was large, yet rarefaction showed that sorted-subset sequencing was incomplete.

In the naive CD8 group, cells lacked CD45RO and were positively selected for CCR7, so terminally differentiated effector memory CD45RA+ cells were left out. Study donors comprised healthy, HIV-negative adults devoid of recent acute infection or vaccination. TCRdb keeps only in-frame clones here, not all; method: immunoSEQ multiplex PCR. The data hold around 600,000 clones, with 95% observed a single time. Trimming stripped 3 bases from V and 1 base from J, with 19 bases between. Germline V gene sequence: CDR1 SGHVS, CDR2 FQNEAQ. This CDR3 comprises 17 residues. The sequencing input was naive CD8+ T cells sorted from blood. V and J are TRBV7-8 and TRBJ2-7; D might be TRBD1 or TRBD2, each matching 5 bases. This TCR came from a woman aged 25 to 45 in good health. This CDR3 is CASSFPRGGTGSYEQYF. Written as DNA, the CDR3 is TGTGCCAGCAGCTTCCCCCGCGGTGGGACGGGATCCTACGAGCAGTACTTC.